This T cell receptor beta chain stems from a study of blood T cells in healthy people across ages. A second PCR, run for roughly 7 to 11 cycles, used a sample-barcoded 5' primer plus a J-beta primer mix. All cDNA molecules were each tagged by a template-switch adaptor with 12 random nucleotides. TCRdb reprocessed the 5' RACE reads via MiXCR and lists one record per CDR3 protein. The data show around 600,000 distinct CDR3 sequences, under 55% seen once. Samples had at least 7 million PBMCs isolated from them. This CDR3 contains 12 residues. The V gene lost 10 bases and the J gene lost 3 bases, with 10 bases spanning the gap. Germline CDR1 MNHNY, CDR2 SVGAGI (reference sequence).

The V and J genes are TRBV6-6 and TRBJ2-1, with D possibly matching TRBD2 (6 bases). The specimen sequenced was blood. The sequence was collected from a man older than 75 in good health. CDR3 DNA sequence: TGTGCCACAAGGGGAGGCTACAATGAGCAGTTCTTC. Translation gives CATRGGYNEQFF.